This T cell receptor (beta chain) was observed in a study of shared clonotypes between healthy human individuals. At the level of the study: With ages of 18 to 49, the donors were two women and a few men.

Source study methods: ImmunoSEQ gave junction-only sequences without quality scores, so filtering differed. Here immunoSEQ multiplex PCR was the method, and the copy in TCRdb shows in-frame clones only, minus some. V and J calls plus clone size are reproduced from that table; the DNA served to infer D and trimming. The data contain roughly 2 million clones, 90% to 95% of them singletons. The authors divided CD4+ cells into CD45RA+ naive and CD45RA-negative memory subsets. The sequencing sample was made of naive CD4+ T cells sorted from blood. Noted subset: CD45RA+ positively selected. The TCR comes from a man aged 18-30 years in good health.

CDR3: CAWSSETSIYF. DNA of the CDR3: TGTGCCTGGAGCTCGGAGACATCCATATATTTT. This chain links TRBV30 with TRBJ1-3, with no clear D. Germline values: CDR1 GTSNPN, CDR2 SVGIG (reference sequence). V gave up 3 bases and J gave up 11 bases, with 11 bases separating them. The CDR3 has 11 amino acids.